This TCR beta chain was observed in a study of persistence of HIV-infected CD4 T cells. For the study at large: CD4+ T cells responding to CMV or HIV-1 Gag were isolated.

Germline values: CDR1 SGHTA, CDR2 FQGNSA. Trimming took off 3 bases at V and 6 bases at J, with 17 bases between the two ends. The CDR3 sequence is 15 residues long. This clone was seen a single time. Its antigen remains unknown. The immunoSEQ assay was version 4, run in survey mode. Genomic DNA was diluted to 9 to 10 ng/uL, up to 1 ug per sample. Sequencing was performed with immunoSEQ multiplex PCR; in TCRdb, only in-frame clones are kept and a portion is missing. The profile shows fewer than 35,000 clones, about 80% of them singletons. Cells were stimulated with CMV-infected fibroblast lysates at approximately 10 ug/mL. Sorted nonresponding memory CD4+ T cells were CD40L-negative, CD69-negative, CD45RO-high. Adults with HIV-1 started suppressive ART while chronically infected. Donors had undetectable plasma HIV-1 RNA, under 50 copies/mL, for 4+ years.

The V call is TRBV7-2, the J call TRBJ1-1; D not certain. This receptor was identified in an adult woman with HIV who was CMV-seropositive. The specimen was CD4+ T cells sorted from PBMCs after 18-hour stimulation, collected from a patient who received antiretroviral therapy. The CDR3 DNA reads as TGTGCCAGCAGCTTGGTATCAGGCCAGGTTGCTGAAGCTTTCTTT. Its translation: CASSLVSGQVAEAFF.